The rows below give T cell receptor beta chains drawn from one sample of a study of cytomegalovirus exposure and HLA in healthy donors. Libraries were prepared by immunoSEQ multiplex PCR; TCRdb keeps only in-frame clonotypes and omits some of them. Among about 160,000 clones, about 85% were seen once, and the ten largest hold roughly 1.9%. The sequencing sample was made of PBMCs. These receptors were taken from a man aged 18-30 years in good health and CMV-seronegative. The CDR3 runs from the conserved cysteine through the conserved F or W. The order of the fields is CDR3 protein, CDR3 DNA, V gene, D gene, J gene, clone size. The D gene is left open where the match is weak. Size values are once, few and many counts, or a class for expanded clones, and some rows have none.

CASSSPGLGGNEQFF TGTGCCAGCAGCTCGCCGGGACTAGGAGGCAATGAGCAGTTCTTC TRBV7-9 TRBD2 TRBJ2-1 NA
CASSFDRVYEQYF TGTGCCAGCAGCTTTGACAGGGTCTACGAGCAGTACTTC TRBV11-2 TRBD1 TRBJ2-7 NA
CASSLGDRDGYTF TGTGCCAGCAGTTTAGGGGACAGGGATGGCTACACCTTC TRBV28 TRBD1 TRBJ1-2 NA
CASSNPGKKAGANVLTF TGTGCCAGCAGCAACCCAGGGAAAAAGGCTGGGGCCAACGTCCTGACTTTC TRBV7-9 NA TRBJ2-6 NA
CASSQVLGRLLHGYTF TGTGCCAGCAGCCAAGTTCTGGGCCGCCTACTTCATGGCTACACCTTC TRBV14 NA TRBJ1-2 NA
CASSHTTFSYEQYF TGTGCCAGCAGTCACACTACCTTTTCCTACGAGCAGTACTTC TRBV28 NA TRBJ2-7 NA
CASSQRTGRVLEQYF TGCGCCAGCAGCCAAAGGACAGGGCGGGTCTTGGAGCAGTACTTC TRBV4-1 TRBD1 TRBJ2-7 NA
CASSHRQGVGEQFF TGTGCCAGCAGTCACCGACAGGGTGTGGGTGAGCAGTTCTTC TRBV6-4 TRBD1 TRBJ2-1 once
CAISERREADTQYF TGTGCCATCAGTGAGAGACGAGAGGCAGATACGCAGTATTTT TRBV10-3 NA TRBJ2-3 NA
CASSVGTSGTTYEQYF TGTGCCAGCAGCGTCGGGACTAGCGGCACTACCTACGAGCAGTACTTC TRBV11-3 TRBD2 TRBJ2-7 once
CASNQQNQPQHF TGTGCCAGTAACCAACAGAATCAGCCCCAGCATTTT TRBV19 NA TRBJ1-5 NA
CASSPPALGRTDTQYF TGTGCCAGCTCACCACCCGCCCTGGGGCGCACAGATACGCAGTATTTT TRBV18 NA TRBJ2-3 NA
CASSFLGGRGTQNPGNTIYF TGTGCCAGCAGTTTTTTGGGTGGTAGAGGAACCCAAAATCCTGGAAACACCATATATTTT TRBV2 NA TRBJ1-3 NA
CASSGGVPGNTEAFF TGCGCCAGCAGCGGGGGGGTCCCTGGGAACACTGAAGCTTTCTTT TRBV5-1 NA TRBJ1-1 NA
CASSLAASGGETQYF TGCGCCAGCAGCTTGGCGGCTAGCGGGGGGGAGACCCAGTACTTC TRBV5-1 TRBD2 TRBJ2-5 once
CASSSRLLAGGYNEQFF TGTGCCAGCAGTTCACGTCTCTTAGCGGGAGGGTACAATGAGCAGTTCTTC TRBV7-2 TRBD2 TRBJ2-1 NA
CASTSAGWDYNEQFF TGTGCCAGCACCTCTGCGGGATGGGACTACAATGAGCAGTTCTTC TRBV28 NA TRBJ2-1 few
CASSPDWGYTDTQYF TGTGCCAGCAGCCCGGATTGGGGCTACACAGATACGCAGTATTTT TRBV7-3 NA TRBJ2-3 NA
CASSLGTYGTGELFF TGCGCCAGCAGCCTCGGGACATACGGCACCGGGGAGCTGTTTTTT TRBV5-1 NA TRBJ2-2 NA
CSSSLATGNTEAFF TGTTCCAGCAGCTTAGCGACAGGGAACACTGAAGCTTTCTTT TRBV7-9 NA TRBJ1-1 NA
CASSLELGAVVEQFF TGTGCCAGCAGCTTAGAGTTAGGGGCGGTAGTAGAGCAGTTCTTC TRBV7-2 NA TRBJ2-1 NA
CASSPDRRSTGELFF TGCGCCAGCAGCCCTGACAGGAGATCCACCGGGGAGCTGTTTTTT TRBV4-3 NA TRBJ2-2 NA
CASRGTEMGQPQHF TGTGCCAGTAGGGGGACAGAAATGGGGCAGCCCCAGCATTTT TRBV19 TRBD1 TRBJ1-5 once
CASSPDRDHTGELFF TGTGCCAGCAGCCCTGACAGGGACCACACCGGGGAGCTGTTTTTT TRBV27 TRBD1 TRBJ2-2 NA
CASSLRVTQSYNEQFF TGTGCCAGCAGCTTGCGGGTGACTCAGTCCTACAATGAGCAGTTCTTC TRBV7-2 NA TRBJ2-1 few
CASSYVRDNNQPQHF TGTGCCAGCAGTTATGTCCGGGACAACAATCAGCCCCAGCATTTT TRBV6-5 NA TRBJ1-5 NA
CASSLETTGSYEQYF TGTGCCAGCAGCTTAGAAACGACAGGGTCCTACGAGCAGTACTTC TRBV7-6 TRBD1 TRBJ2-7 NA
CASSPRTDTQYF TGTGCCAGCAGCCCTCGTACAGATACGCAGTATTTT TRBV5-8 NA TRBJ2-3 NA
CATETGENEKLFF TGTGCCACCGAGACAGGGGAGAATGAAAAACTGTTTTTT TRBV7-9 TRBD1 TRBJ1-4 few
CASSHLIPGLAQETQYF TGTGCCAGCAGCCACCTGATTCCGGGACTAGCCCAAGAGACCCAGTACTTC TRBV4-2 TRBD2 TRBJ2-5 NA
CASRGQGAREQYF TGTGCCAGCAGGGGACAGGGGGCCAGGGAGCAGTACTTC TRBV25-1 TRBD1 TRBJ2-7 NA
CASSSREEGEQYF TGTGCCAGCAGCTCCAGGGAGGAAGGCGAGCAGTACTTC TRBV7-9 NA TRBJ2-7 NA
CASSTHSLAAYEQYF TGTGCCAGCAGTACCCATAGCCTAGCAGCCTACGAGCAGTACTTC TRBV28 NA TRBJ2-7 NA
CASSLPDSHNQPQHF TGCGCCAGCAGCCTTCCCGACAGCCACAATCAGCCCCAGCATTTT TRBV23-1 NA TRBJ1-5 NA
CASSLTGRTNTEAFF TGTGCCAGCAGTCTGACAGGGAGGACGAACACTGAAGCTTTCTTT TRBV6-1 TRBD1 TRBJ1-1 NA
CTSSQEESGGRSYEQYF TGCACCAGCAGCCAAGAGGAAAGCGGGGGGAGGAGCTACGAGCAGTACTTC TRBV1 NA TRBJ2-7 NA
CASSEAISYEQYF TGTGCCAGCAGTGAGGCCATCTCCTACGAGCAGTACTTC TRBV25-1 NA TRBJ2-7 NA
CASSLAGQGVDEQYF TGTGCCAGCAGCTTAGCGGGGCAGGGGGTCGACGAGCAGTACTTC TRBV7-2 TRBD1 TRBJ2-7 once
CAISESVSGGTGEQYF TGTGCCATCAGTGAGTCGGTTAGCGGGGGCACGGGAGAGCAGTACTTC TRBV10-3 TRBD2 TRBJ2-7 NA
CASSTTGTGWSEQYF TGTGCCAGCAGCACGACCGGGACAGGGTGGTCCGAGCAGTACTTC TRBV5-6 TRBD1 TRBJ2-7 NA
CASSDRQTLTPEAFF TGTGCCAGCAGCGACCGACAGACCTTAACCCCTGAAGCTTTCTTT TRBV9 NA TRBJ1-1 NA
CASSLVSTGGSYEQYF TGCGCCAGCAGCTTGGTTTCGACAGGGGGCTCCTACGAGCAGTACTTC TRBV5-1 TRBD1 TRBJ2-7 NA
CASSDGQGVFEQYF TGTGCCAGCAGTGACGGACAAGGAGTCTTCGAGCAGTACTTC TRBV2 NA TRBJ2-7 NA
CASRPTGSSNQPQHF TGTGCCAGCAGACCGACAGGGAGTAGCAATCAGCCCCAGCATTTT TRBV28 TRBD1 TRBJ1-5 NA
CASSPQGNTIYF TGTGCCAGCAGCCCGCAGGGAAACACCATATATTTT TRBV11-2 NA TRBJ1-3 once
CASRSPSTEYEQYF TGTGCCAGCAGATCCCCGTCCACCGAGTACGAGCAGTACTTC TRBV28 NA TRBJ2-7 NA
CASRGPNQPQHF TGTGCCAGTAGGGGGCCCAATCAGCCCCAGCATTTT TRBV19 NA TRBJ1-5 few
CASSLAWDTNYEQYF TGTGCCAGCAGCTTAGCTTGGGACACTAACTACGAGCAGTACTTC TRBV7-8 NA TRBJ2-7 NA
CASSQRGQGLGLHNEKLFF TGTGCCAGCAGCCAACGCGGACAGGGGTTGGGACTCCATAATGAAAAACTGTTTTTT TRBV5-4 TRBD1 TRBJ1-4 NA
CASKEGRENTEAFF TGTGCCAGCAAAGAAGGGAGGGAGAACACTGAAGCTTTCTTT TRBV27 NA TRBJ1-1 NA
CASSLRPGTSSGNTIYF TGTGCCAGCAGCCTCCGTCCCGGGACAAGTTCTGGAAACACCATATATTTT TRBV7-2 NA TRBJ1-3 NA
CASRRGQGVFF TGTGCCAGCAGACGGGGACAGGGAGTTTTCTTT TRBV5-5 TRBD1 TRBJ1-1 NA
CASSLPTGQGNRYTF TGTGCCAGCAGCTTACCCACCGGACAGGGGAATCGCTACACCTTC TRBV11-2 TRBD1 TRBJ1-2 NA
CASSRGTKMNTEAFF TGTGCCAGCAGCCGCGGGACGAAGATGAACACTGAAGCTTTCTTT TRBV7-8 NA TRBJ1-1 NA
CASSLARWLAEETQYF TGTGCCAGCAGCTTAGCGCGGTGGCTAGCGGAAGAGACCCAGTACTTC TRBV13 TRBD2 TRBJ2-5 once
CVSSPTGHQPQHF TGTGTCAGCTCACCAACAGGGCATCAGCCCCAGCATTTT TRBV18 NA TRBJ1-5 once
CASSSETWRVPAVSEAFF TGCGCCAGCAGCTCAGAGACGTGGAGGGTCCCCGCGGTGTCTGAAGCTTTCTTT TRBV5-1 NA TRBJ1-1 NA
CASSARTVNSPLHF TGCGCCAGCAGCGCCCGGACAGTTAATTCACCCCTCCACTTT TRBV5-1 NA TRBJ1-6 NA
CASSLTGEEQYF TGCGCCAGCAGCTTAACGGGAGAAGAGCAGTACTTC TRBV5-1 NA TRBJ2-7 NA